The entry below describes one T cell receptor (beta chain). Donors were drawn from the approximately 110-subject validation cohort, separate from the roughly 610-subject first cohort. Germline CDR1 and CDR2: SGHTA and FQGNSA. Trimming took off 7 bases at V and 1 base at J, with 11 bases between the two ends. This CDR3 has 14 amino acids. Clones were read by immunoSEQ multiplex PCR, and TCRdb kept only the in-frame ones, dropping some. The sample yields about 180,000 clones, around 86% seen once. These data are taken from a study of cytomegalovirus exposure and HLA in healthy donors. The sequencing sample was made of PBMCs. This clonotype was obtained from a young man in good health and CMV-seropositive. The chain has TRBV7-2 and TRBJ2-1; TRBD2 is a possible D gene (6 bases). The CDR3 spells CASTPGLSYNEQFF. The CDR3 nucleotides read TGTGCCAGCACGCCGGGACTGTCCTACAATGAGCAGTTCTTC.